This TCR beta chain was sequenced during a study of shared clonotypes between healthy human individuals. Trimming shortened V by 3 bases and J by 6 bases, and 16 bases separated the two germline ends. CDR3 length: 14 amino acids. The germline V gene has CDR1 SGHRS and CDR2 YFSETQ. Some clones are missing from TCRdb's copy, which holds only in-frame ones; the method was immunoSEQ multiplex PCR. The data contain more than 2,000,000 clones, 90% to 95% of them singletons. J is TRBJ2-7 and V is TRBV5-1, with D tentatively TRBD1 (7 bases). The TCR comes from a man aged 18 to 29 in good health. The specimen was naive CD4+ T cells sorted from blood. Documented subset: CD45RA+ positively selected. The CDR3 nucleotides are TGCGCCAGCAGCTCGTCTAACCAGGGGGGCGAGCAGTACTTC. Encoded protein: CASSSSNQGGEQYF.